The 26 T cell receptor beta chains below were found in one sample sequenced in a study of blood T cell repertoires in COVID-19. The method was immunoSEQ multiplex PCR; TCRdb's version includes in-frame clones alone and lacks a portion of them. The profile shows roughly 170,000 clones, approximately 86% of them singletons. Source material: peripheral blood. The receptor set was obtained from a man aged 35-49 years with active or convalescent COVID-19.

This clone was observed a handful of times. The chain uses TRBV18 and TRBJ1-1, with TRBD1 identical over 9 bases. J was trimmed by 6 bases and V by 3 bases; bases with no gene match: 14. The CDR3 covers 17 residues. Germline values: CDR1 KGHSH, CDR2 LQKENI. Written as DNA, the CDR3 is TGTGCCAGCTCACCTGTCCCGGGACAGGGTTGGGGAGCTGAAGCTTTCTTT. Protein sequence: CASSPVPGQGWGAEAFF. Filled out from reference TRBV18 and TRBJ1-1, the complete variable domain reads NAGVMQNPRHLVRRRGQEARLRCSPMKGHSHVYWYRQLPEEGLKFMVYLQKENIIDESGMPKERFSAEFPKEGPSILRIQQVVRGDSAAYFCASSPVPGQGWGAEAFFGQGTRLTVV.

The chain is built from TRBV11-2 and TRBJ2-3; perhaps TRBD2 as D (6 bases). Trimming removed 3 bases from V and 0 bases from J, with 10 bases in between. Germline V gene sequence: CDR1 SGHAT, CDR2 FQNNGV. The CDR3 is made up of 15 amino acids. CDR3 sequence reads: CASSLSRGSTDTQYF. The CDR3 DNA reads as TGTGCCAGCAGCTTGAGCCGGGGGAGCACAGATACGCAGTATTTT.

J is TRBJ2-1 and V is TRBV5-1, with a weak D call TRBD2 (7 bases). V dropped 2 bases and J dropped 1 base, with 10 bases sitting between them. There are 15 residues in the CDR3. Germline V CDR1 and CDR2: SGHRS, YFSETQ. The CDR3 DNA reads TGCGCCAGCAGCTTACAGGGAGGGTCCTACAATGAGCAGTTCTTC. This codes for CASSLQGGSYNEQFF.

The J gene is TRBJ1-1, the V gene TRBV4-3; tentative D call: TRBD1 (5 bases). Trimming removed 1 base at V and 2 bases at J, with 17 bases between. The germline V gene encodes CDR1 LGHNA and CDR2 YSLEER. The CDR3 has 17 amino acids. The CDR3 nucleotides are TGCGCCAGCAGCCAAGCCCTCAATCCGACAGTTAACACTGAAGCTTTCTTT. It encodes CASSQALNPTVNTEAFF.

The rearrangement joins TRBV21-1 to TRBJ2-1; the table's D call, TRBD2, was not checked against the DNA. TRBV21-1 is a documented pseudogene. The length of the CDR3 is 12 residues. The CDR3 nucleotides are TGTGCCAGCAGCAAACCGTACAATGAGCAGTTCTTC. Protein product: CASSKPYNEQFF.

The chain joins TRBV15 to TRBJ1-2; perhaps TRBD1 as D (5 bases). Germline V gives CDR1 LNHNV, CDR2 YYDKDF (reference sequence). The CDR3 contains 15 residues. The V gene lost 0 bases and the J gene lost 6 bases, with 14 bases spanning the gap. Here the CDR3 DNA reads TGTGCCACCAGCAGAGATAGGGGCGGATACCATGGCTACACCTTC. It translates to CATSRDRGGYHGYTF.

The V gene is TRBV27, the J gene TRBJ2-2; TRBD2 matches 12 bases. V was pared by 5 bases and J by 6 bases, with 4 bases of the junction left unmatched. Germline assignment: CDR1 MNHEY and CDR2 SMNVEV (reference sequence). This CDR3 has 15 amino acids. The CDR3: CASSRTSGVPGELFF. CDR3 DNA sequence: TGTGCCAGCAGTCGGACTAGCGGGGTCCCCGGGGAGCTGTTTTTT.

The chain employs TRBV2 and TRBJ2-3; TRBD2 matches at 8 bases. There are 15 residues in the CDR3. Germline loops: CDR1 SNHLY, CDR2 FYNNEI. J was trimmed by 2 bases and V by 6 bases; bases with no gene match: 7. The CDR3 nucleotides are TGTGCCAGCAGCCTGGGACTAGGGAACACAGATACGCAGTATTTT. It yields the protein CASSLGLGNTDTQYF.

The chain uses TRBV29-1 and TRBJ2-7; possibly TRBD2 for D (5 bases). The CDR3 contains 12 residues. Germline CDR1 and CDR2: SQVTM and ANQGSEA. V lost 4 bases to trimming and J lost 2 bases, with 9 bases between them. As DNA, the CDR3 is TGCAGCGTTGTTCTAGCACCCTACGAGCAGTACTTC. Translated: CSVVLAPYEQYF.

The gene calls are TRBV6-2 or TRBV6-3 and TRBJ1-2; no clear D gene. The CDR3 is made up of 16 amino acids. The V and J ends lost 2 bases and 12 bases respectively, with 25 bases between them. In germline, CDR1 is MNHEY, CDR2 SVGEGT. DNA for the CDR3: TGTGCCAGCAGTTACCTCGAAGGAGGTTTGGATCTTCGGGACACCTTC. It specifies CASSYLEGGLDLRDTF.

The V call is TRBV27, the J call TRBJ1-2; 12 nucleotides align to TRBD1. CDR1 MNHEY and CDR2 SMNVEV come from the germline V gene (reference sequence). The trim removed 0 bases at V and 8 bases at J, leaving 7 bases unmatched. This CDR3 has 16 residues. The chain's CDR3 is CASSLSQGDRGLGYTF. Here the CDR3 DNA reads TGTGCCAGCAGTTTATCGCAGGGGGACAGGGGGCTCGGCTACACCTTC.

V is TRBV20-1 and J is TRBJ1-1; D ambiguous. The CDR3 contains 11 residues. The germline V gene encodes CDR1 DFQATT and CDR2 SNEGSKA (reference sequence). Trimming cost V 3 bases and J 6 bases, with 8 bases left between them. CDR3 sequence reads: CSARHGAEAFF. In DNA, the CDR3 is TGCAGTGCTAGGCACGGGGCTGAAGCTTTCTTT.

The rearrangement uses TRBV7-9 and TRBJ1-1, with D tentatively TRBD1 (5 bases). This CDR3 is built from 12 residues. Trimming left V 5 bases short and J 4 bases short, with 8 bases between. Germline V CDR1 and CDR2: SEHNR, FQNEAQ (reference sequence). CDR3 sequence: CASSHGGTEAFF. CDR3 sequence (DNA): TGTGCCAGCAGCCACGGGGGCACTGAAGCTTTCTTT.

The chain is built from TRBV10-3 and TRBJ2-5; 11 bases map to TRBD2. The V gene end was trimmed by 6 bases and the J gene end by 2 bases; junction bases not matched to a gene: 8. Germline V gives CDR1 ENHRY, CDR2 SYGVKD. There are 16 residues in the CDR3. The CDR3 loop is CAISNPSGGLQETQYF. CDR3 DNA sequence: TGTGCCATCAGCAACCCTAGCGGGGGGCTTCAAGAGACCCAGTACTTC.

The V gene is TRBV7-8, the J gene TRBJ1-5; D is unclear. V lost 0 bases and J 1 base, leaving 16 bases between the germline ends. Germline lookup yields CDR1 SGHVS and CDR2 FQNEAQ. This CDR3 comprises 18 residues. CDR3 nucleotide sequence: TGTGCCAGCAGCTTAGCTTTCCAGCTAGAGCGAAGCAATCAGCCCCAGCATTTT. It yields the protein CASSLAFQLERSNQPQHF.

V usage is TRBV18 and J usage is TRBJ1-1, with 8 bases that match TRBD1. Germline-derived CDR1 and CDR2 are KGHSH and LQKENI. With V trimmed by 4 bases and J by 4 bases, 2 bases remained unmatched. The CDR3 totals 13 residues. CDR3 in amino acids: CASSLDRATEAFF. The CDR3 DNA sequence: TGTGCCAGCTCACTGGACAGGGCCACTGAAGCTTTCTTT.

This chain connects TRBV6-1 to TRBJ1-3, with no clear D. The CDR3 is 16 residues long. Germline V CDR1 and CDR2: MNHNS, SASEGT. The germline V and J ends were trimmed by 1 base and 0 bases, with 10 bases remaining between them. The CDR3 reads CASSEDLAVSGNTIYF. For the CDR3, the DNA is TGTGCCAGCAGTGAAGACCTCGCGGTCTCTGGAAACACCATATATTTT.

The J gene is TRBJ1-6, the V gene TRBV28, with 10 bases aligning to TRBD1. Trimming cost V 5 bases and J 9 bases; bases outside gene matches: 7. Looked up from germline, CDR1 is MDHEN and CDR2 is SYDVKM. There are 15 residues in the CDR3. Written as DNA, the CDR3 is TGTGCCAGCAGTCCCCGAGGACAGGGGGTTTCACCCCTCCACTTT. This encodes CASSPRGQGVSPLHF. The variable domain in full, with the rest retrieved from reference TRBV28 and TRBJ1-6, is DVKVTQSSRYLVKRTGEKVFLECVQDMDHENMFWYRQDPGLGLRLIYFSYDVKMKEKGDIPEGYSVSREKKERFSLILESASTNQTSMYLCASSPRGQGVSPLHFGNGTRLTVT.

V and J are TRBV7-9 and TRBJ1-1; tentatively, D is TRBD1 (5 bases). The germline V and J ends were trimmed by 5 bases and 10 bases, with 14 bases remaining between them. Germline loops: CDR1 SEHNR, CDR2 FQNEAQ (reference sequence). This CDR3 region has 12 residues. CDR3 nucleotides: TGTGCCAGCAGCGAAACCGATCAGGGAGCTTTCTTT. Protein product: CASSETDQGAFF.

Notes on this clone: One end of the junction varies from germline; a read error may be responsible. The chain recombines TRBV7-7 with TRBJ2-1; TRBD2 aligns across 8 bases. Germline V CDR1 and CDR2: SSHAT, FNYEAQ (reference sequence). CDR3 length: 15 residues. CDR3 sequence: CASSFGLAGHNEQFF. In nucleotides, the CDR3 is TGTGCTAGCAGCTTCGGTCTAGCGGGTCACAATGAGCAGTTCTTC.

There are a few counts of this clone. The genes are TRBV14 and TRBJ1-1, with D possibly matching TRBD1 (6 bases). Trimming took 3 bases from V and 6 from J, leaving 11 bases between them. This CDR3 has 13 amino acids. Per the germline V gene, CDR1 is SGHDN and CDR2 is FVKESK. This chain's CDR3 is CASSHVQGSEAFF. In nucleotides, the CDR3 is TGTGCCAGCAGCCATGTACAGGGCTCTGAAGCTTTCTTT.

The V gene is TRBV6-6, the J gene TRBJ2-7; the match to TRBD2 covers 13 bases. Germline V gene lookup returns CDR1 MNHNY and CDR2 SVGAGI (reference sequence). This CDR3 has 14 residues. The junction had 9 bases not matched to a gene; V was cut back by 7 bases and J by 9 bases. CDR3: CASTHGTSGVMQYF. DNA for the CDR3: TGTGCCAGCACCCACGGGACTAGCGGGGTAATGCAGTACTTC.

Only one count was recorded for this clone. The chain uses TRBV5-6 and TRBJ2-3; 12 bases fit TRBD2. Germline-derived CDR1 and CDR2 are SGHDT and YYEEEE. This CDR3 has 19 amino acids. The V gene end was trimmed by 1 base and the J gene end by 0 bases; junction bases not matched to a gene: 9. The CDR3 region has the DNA TGTGCCAGCAGCTTGCTCTTGGGACTAGCGGGTACCAGCACAGATACGCAGTATTTT. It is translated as CASSLLLGLAGTSTDTQYF.

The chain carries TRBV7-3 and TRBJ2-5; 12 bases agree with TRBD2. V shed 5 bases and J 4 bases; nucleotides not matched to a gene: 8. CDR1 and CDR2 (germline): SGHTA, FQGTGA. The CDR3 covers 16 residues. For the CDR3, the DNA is TGTGCCAGCAGCCCCTCCCCTAGCGGGGGGGTAGAGACCCAGTACTTC. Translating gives CASSPSPSGGVETQYF.

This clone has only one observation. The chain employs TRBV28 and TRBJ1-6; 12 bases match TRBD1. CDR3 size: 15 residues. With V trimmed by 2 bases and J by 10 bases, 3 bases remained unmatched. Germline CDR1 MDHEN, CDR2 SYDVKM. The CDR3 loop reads CASSLGTGGESPLHF. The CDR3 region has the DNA TGTGCCAGCAGTTTAGGGACAGGGGGCGAATCACCCCTCCACTTT.

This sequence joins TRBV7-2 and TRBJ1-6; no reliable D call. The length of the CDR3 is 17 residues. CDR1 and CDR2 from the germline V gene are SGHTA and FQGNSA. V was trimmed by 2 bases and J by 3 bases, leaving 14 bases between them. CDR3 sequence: CASSLSREVVYNSPLHF. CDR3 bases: TGTGCCAGCAGCTTAAGCCGGGAGGTGGTCTATAATTCACCCCTCCACTTT.